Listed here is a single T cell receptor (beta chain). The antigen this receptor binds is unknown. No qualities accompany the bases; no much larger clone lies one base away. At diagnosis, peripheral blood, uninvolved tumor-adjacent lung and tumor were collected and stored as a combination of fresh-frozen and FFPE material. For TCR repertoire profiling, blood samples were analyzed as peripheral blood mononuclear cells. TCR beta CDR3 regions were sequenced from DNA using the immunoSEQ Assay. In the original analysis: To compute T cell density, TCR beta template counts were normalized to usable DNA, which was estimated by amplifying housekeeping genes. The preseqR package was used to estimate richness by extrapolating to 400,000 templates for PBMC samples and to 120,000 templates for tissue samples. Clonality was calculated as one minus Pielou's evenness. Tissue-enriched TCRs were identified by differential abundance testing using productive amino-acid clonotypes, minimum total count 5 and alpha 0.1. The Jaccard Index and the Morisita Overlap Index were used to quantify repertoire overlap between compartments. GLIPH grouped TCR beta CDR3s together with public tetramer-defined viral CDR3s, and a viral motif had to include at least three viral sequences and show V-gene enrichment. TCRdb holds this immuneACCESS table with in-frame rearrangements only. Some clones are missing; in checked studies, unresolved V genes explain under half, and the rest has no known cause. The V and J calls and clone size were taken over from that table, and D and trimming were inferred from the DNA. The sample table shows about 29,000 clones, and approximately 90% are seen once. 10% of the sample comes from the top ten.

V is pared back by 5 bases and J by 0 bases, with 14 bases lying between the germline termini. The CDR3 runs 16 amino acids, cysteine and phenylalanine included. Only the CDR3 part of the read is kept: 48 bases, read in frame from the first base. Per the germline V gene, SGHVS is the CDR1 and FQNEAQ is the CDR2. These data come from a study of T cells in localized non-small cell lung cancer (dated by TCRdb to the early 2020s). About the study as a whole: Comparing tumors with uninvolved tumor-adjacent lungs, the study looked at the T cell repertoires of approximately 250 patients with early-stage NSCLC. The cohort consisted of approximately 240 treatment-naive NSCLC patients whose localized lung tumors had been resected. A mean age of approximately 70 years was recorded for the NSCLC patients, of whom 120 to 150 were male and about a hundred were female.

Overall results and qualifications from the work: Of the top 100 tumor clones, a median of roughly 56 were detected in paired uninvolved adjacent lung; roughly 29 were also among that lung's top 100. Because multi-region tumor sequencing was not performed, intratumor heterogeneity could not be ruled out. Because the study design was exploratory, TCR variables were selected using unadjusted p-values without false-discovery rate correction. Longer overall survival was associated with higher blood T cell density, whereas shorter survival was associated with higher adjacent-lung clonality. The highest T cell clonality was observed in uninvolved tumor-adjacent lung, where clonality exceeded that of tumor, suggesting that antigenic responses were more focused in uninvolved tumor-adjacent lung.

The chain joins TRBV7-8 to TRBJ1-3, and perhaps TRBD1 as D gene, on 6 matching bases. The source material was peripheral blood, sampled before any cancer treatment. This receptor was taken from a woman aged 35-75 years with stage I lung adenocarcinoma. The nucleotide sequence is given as TGTGCCAGCAGCGACAGACAGGCCAACTCTGGAAACACCATATATTTT. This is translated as CASSDRQANSGNTIYF.